The 5 T cell receptor beta chains below all came from one sample that was sequenced in a study of Tregs in tolerant kidney transplant recipients. Assay: immunoSEQ multiplex PCR; the TCRdb copy retains only in-frame clones and omits some. The sample shows about 52,000 clones, approximately 90% of them seen only once. Related graft donors supplied nonmyeloablative bone marrow transplants, and mixed chimerism was transient. The sample was CD8+ T cells from blood (PBMCs), taken 24 months after the transplant. Receptors originate from a human patient who received a combined kidney and bone marrow transplant. Some T cells here may be from the graft donor.

V usage is TRBV2 and J usage is TRBJ1-2; D unresolved. V lost 10 bases and J lost 6, with 18 bases in between. Germline V gives CDR1 SNHLY, CDR2 FYNNEI. CDR3 length: 13 residues. The CDR3 loop reads CANKFDQLNGYTF. CDR3 coding DNA: TGTGCCAACAAGTTTGATCAGTTGAATGGCTACACCTTC.

The chain couples TRBV19 to TRBJ2-7; TRBD2 matches at 11 bases. V lost 5 bases and J lost 3; bases outside the gene matches: 3. This CDR3 contains 14 residues. The germline V gene has CDR1 LNHDA and CDR2 SQIVND (reference sequence). Here the CDR3 reads CASSPTSGGYEQYF. CDR3 DNA sequence: TGTGCCAGTAGTCCCACTAGCGGGGGCTACGAGCAGTACTTC.

The chain links TRBV29-1 to TRBJ2-3, with TRBD2 matching over 10 bases. Germline V gene data show CDR1 as SQVTM and CDR2 as ANQGSEA. The length of the CDR3 is 17 residues. V was clipped by 4 bases and J by 4 bases; unmatched bases: 14. CDR3 sequence reads: CSVGWVRTSGISDTQYF. For the CDR3, the DNA is TGCAGCGTTGGATGGGTAAGAACTAGCGGGATCTCAGATACGCAGTATTTT.

This clone was counted a single time. The gene calls are TRBV19 and TRBJ1-2, with D perhaps matching TRBD1 (5 bases). The ends were cut back, 10 bases at V and 0 bases at J, with 9 bases in the middle. The CDR3 sequence is 12 residues long. Germline CDR1 reads LNHDA; CDR2 reads SQIVND (reference sequence). The CDR3 spells CATKGANYGYTF. The DNA for the CDR3 is TGTGCCACCAAAGGGGCTAACTATGGCTACACCTTC.

The chain joins TRBV6-1 to TRBJ2-6; maybe TRBD1 (5 bases). Germline V gene lookup returns CDR1 MNHNS and CDR2 SASEGT. V lost 3 bases to trimming and J lost 4 bases, with 7 bases between them. The CDR3 loop spans 14 amino acids. The CDR3 nucleotides read TGTGCCAGCAGTGATTCAGGGGGGGCCAACGTCCTGACTTTC. Translation: CASSDSGGANVLTF.